The 20 T cell receptor beta chains in this list originate from one sample, sequenced in a study of cytomegalovirus exposure and HLA in healthy donors. Some clones are missing from TCRdb's copy, which holds only in-frame ones; the method was immunoSEQ multiplex PCR. The data show tens of thousands of clones, around 97% seen once. The specimen was PBMCs. These receptors all stem from a woman aged 18-30 years in good health and CMV-seropositive.

This sequence joins TRBV7-9 and TRBJ2-7; 9 bases agree with TRBD1. Germline values: CDR1 SEHNR, CDR2 FQNEAQ (reference sequence). Trimming removed 5 bases from V and 0 bases from J; junction bases left unmatched: 11. The CDR3 sequence is 17 residues long. The CDR3 here is CASSRGTGRTGSYEQYF. For the CDR3, the DNA is TGTGCCAGCAGCCGCGGGACAGGGAGAACAGGCTCCTACGAGCAGTACTTC.

The count of this clone is one. This sequence joins TRBV27 and TRBJ2-7; weak D call: TRBD2 (6 bases). Trimming took 5 bases from V and 3 from J, leaving 14 bases between them. The germline V gene has CDR1 MNHEY and CDR2 SMNVEV (reference sequence). This CDR3 spans 14 amino acids. In DNA, the CDR3 is TGTGCCAGCAGTCCCCGGGACTCTAACTACGAGCAGTACTTC. This codes for CASSPRDSNYEQYF.

The chain joins TRBV9 to TRBJ2-7; D gene ambiguous. Germline assignment: CDR1 SGDLS and CDR2 YYNGEE. The CDR3 covers 14 residues. Trimming left V 3 bases short and J 6 bases short, with 16 bases between. As DNA, the CDR3 is TGTGCCAGCAGCGGTGAGCATCACCCCGGCGAGCAGTACTTC. Protein: CASSGEHHPGEQYF.

V and J are TRBV6-5 and TRBJ1-5, with TRBD1 matching over 7 bases. V dropped 5 bases and J dropped 7; count of bases not matched to a gene: 5. The CDR3 contains 13 residues. From germline, CDR1 is MNHEY and CDR2 SVGAGI. The CDR3 loop reads CASSVSGGQPQHF. As DNA, the CDR3 is TGTGCCAGCAGTGTCTCAGGGGGGCAGCCCCAGCATTTT.

This rearrangement joins TRBV4-1 to TRBJ2-2; a weak D match, TRBD1 (5 bases). Trimming stripped 1 base from V and 2 bases from J, with 11 bases between. CDR3 size: 16 residues. The V gene's germline CDR1 is MGHRA and CDR2 YSYEKL. The CDR3 spells CASSQAPRGNTGELFF. The CDR3 DNA is TGCGCCAGCAGCCAAGCTCCTAGGGGCAACACCGGGGAGCTGTTTTTT.

The chain carries TRBV2 and TRBJ2-1, with D possibly matching TRBD2 (6 bases). V was pared by 6 bases and J by 9 bases, with 15 bases between. The length of the CDR3 is 13 residues. Germline V gene data show CDR1 as SNHLY and CDR2 as FYNNEI. CDR3 coding DNA: TGTGCCAGCAGCTCCGGGGGTATGGGTGAGCAGTTCTTC. Translating it yields CASSSGGMGEQFF.

CDR3 sequence (DNA): TGTGCCAGCAGTCGATTGACAGGGGCTCAAGAGACCCAGTACTTC. Residues: CASSRLTGAQETQYF. The chain employs TRBV6-1 and TRBJ2-5; 8 bases line up with TRBD1. Germline CDR1 reads MNHNS; CDR2 reads SASEGT. V shed 5 bases, J shed 2 bases, and the junction held 7 bases outside the gene matches. The CDR3 length is 15 residues.

The chain combines TRBV2 with TRBJ2-1; TRBD2 matches 11 bases. This CDR3 is built from 15 residues. Per the germline V gene, CDR1 is SNHLY and CDR2 is FYNNEI. V trimming: 4 bases; J trimming: 7 bases; junction bases outside the gene matches: 6. The CDR3: CASSVWASGRNEQFF. The CDR3, as DNA: TGTGCCAGCAGTGTCTGGGCTAGCGGGAGGAATGAGCAGTTCTTC. Variable domain in full (rest from reference TRBV2 and TRBJ2-1): EPEVTQTPSHQVTQMGQEVILRCVPISNHLYFYWYRQILGQKVEFLVSFYNNEISEKSEIFDDQFSVERPDGSNFTLKIRSTKLEDSAMYFCASSVWASGRNEQFFGPGTRLTVL.

The chain uses TRBV29-1 and TRBJ2-1, with 12 bases identical to TRBD2. CDR1 and CDR2 (germline): SQVTM, ANQGSEA. With 2 bases clipped from V and 9 bases from J, the junction kept 8 bases outside the gene matches. The CDR3 spans 15 residues. Here the CDR3 reads CSVELGLAGLGEQFF. CDR3 DNA: TGCAGCGTTGAACTCGGACTAGCGGGATTGGGTGAGCAGTTCTTC.

The gene calls are TRBV7-3 and TRBJ1-3; D might be TRBD1 (6 bases). This CDR3 contains 16 residues. CDR1 and CDR2 from the germline V gene are SGHTA and FQGTGA. V dropped 2 bases and J dropped 3 bases, with 14 bases sitting between them. As DNA, the CDR3 is TGTGCCAGCAGCTTATCTGGGGGCTGGGATGGAAACACCATATATTTT. Translation: CASSLSGGWDGNTIYF.

The chain joins TRBV7-9 to TRBJ2-7, with TRBD2 identical over 7 bases. V was clipped by 1 base and J by 6 bases; unmatched bases: 6. CDR1 is SEHNR, CDR2 FQNEAQ, per germline (reference sequence). CDR3 length: 14 residues. This chain's CDR3 is CASSLVAGVVEQYF. For the CDR3, the DNA is TGTGCCAGCAGCTTAGTTGCGGGAGTCGTCGAGCAGTACTTC.

The chain uses TRBV30 and TRBJ2-2, with 9 positions matching TRBD2. Per the germline V gene, CDR1 is GTSNPN and CDR2 is SVGIG (reference sequence). CDR3 length equals 14 residues. J lost 5 bases, V lost 4 bases, and 5 bases had no gene match. The CDR3 loop is CAWTRLAATGELFF. The CDR3 coding sequence is TGTGCCTGGACCAGACTAGCGGCTACCGGGGAGCTGTTTTTT.

This sequence joins TRBV30 and TRBJ2-7, with D tentatively TRBD1 (6 bases). Germline V gives CDR1 GTSNPN, CDR2 SVGIG (reference sequence). This CDR3 is 14 amino acids long. V was cut by 7 bases and J by 0 bases, with 16 bases left in between. The chain's CDR3 is CASLTQGSSYEQYF. CDR3 bases: TGTGCCTCTCTCACCCAGGGGAGCTCCTACGAGCAGTACTTC.

This chain uses TRBV5-8 with TRBJ1-1, with TRBD1 as a possible D gene (6 bases). V was pared by 4 bases and J by 2 bases, with 9 bases between. Looked up from germline, CDR1 is SGHTS and CDR2 is YDEGEE. CDR3 length equals 13 residues. In DNA form, the CDR3 reads TGTGCCAGCAGCCGGACAGAAAACACTGAAGCTTTCTTT. Translating gives CASSRTENTEAFF. Full variable domain (remainder filled in from reference TRBV5-8 and TRBJ1-1): EAGVTQSPTHLIKTRGQQATLRCSPISGHTSVYWYQQALGLGLQFLLWYDEGEERNRGNFPPRFSGRQFPNYSSELNVNALELEDSALYLCASSRTENTEAFFGQGTRLTVV.

This clone showed up just a few times. The V gene is TRBV6-5, the J gene TRBJ2-3, with D perhaps TRBD2 (6 bases). CDR3 length: 15 amino acids. CDR1 is MNHEY and CDR2 is SVGAGI in the germline V gene. Trimming removed 4 bases at V and 4 bases at J, with 15 bases between. The CDR3 region is CASSSGTEGPDTQYF. CDR3 nucleotide sequence: TGTGCCAGCAGTTCCGGGACGGAGGGGCCAGATACGCAGTATTTT.

About this clone itself: Other DNA sequences in this specimen translate into the identical CDR3. The V and J genes are TRBV28 and TRBJ1-2; 7 bases are shared with TRBD1. CDR1 and CDR2 (germline): MDHEN, SYDVKM. The CDR3 runs to 16 residues. With V trimmed by 9 bases and J by 2 bases, 15 bases remained unmatched. The CDR3 DNA follows: TGTGCCAGTAGCAGACCCAACCGGGACAGAAACTATGGCTACACCTTC. This gives the protein CASSRPNRDRNYGYTF.

This clone occurred once. This chain joins TRBV4-1 and TRBJ2-1; 10 nucleotides align to TRBD2. This CDR3 spans 18 amino acids. V lost 2 bases to trimming and J lost 3 bases; unmatched junction nucleotides: 10. Per the germline V gene, CDR1 is MGHRA and CDR2 is YSYEKL. The CDR3 spells CASSQSPSSGSLYNEQFF. The CDR3 coding sequence is TGCGCCAGCAGCCAATCCCCATCTAGCGGGAGCCTCTACAATGAGCAGTTCTTC.

V usage is TRBV7-3 and J usage is TRBJ1-2; 7 nucleotides align to TRBD1. J lost 8 bases, V lost 5 bases, and 11 bases had no gene match. The length of the CDR3 is 14 residues. Germline V CDR1 and CDR2: SGHTA, FQGTGA. The CDR3 DNA reads TGTGCCAGCAGCCCAGAGCCCAGGGGGAACGGCTACACCTTC. This encodes CASSPEPRGNGYTF. The full variable domain, in which reference TRBV7-3 and TRBJ1-2 provide the parts outside the CDR3, is GAGVSQTPSNKVTEKGKYVELRCDPISGHTALYWYRQSLGQGPEFLIYFQGTGAADDSGLPNDRFFAVRPEGSVSTLKIQRTERGDSAVYLCASSPEPRGNGYTFGSGTRLTVV.

This clone was observed once. CDR3 in DNA: TGCGCCAGCAGCCCTACTACAGGGGCAAACGAGCAGTACTTC. Protein product: CASSPTTGANEQYF. The chain carries TRBV5-1 and TRBJ2-7; TRBD1 aligns across 7 bases. J lost 5 bases, V lost 4 bases, and 9 bases had no gene match. Per the germline V gene, CDR1 is SGHRS and CDR2 is YFSETQ. The CDR3 has 14 residues.

The rearrangement joins TRBV15 to TRBJ2-1; TRBD1 matches 7 bases. The germline V gene has CDR1 LNHNV and CDR2 YYDKDF (reference sequence). V shed 0 bases, J shed 5 bases, and the junction held 7 bases outside the gene matches. The CDR3 is 16 amino acids. CDR3 DNA: TGTGCCACCAGCAGAGATAGGGGGCTTGGGGACAATGAGCAGTTCTTC. Its translation is CATSRDRGLGDNEQFF.